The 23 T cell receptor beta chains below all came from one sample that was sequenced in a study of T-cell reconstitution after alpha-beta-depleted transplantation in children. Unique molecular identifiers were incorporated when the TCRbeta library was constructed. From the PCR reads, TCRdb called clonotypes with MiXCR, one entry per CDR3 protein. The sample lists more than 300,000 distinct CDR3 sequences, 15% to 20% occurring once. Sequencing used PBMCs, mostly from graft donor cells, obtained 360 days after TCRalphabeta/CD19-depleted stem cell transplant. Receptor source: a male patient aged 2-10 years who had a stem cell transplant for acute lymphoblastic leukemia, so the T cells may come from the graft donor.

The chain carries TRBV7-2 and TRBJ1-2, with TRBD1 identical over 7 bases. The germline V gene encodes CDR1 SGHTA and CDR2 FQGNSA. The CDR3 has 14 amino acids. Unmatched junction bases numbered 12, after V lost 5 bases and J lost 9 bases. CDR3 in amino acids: CASSVRTGDESYTF. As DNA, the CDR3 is TGTGCCAGCAGCGTCCGGACAGGTGATGAGAGCTACACCTTC. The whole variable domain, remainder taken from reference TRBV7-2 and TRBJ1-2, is GAGVSQSPSNKVTEKGKDVELRCDPISGHTALYWYRQSLGQGLEFLIYFQGNSAPDKSGLPSDRFSAERTGGSVSTLTIQRTQQEDSAVYLCASSVRTGDESYTFGSGTRLTVV.

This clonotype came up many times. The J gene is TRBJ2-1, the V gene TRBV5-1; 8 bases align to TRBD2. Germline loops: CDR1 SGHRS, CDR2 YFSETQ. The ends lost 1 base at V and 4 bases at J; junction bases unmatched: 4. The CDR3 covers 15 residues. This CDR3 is CASSLSGGPYNEQFF. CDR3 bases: TGCGCCAGCAGCTTGTCGGGAGGGCCTTACAATGAGCAGTTCTTC.

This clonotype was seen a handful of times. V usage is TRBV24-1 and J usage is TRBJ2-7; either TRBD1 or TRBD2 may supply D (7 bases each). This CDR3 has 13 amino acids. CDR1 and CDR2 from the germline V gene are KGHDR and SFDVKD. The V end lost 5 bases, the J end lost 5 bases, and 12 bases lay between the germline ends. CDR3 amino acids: CATSGEGAHEQYF. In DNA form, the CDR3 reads TGTGCCACCAGTGGGGAGGGGGCCCACGAGCAGTACTTC.

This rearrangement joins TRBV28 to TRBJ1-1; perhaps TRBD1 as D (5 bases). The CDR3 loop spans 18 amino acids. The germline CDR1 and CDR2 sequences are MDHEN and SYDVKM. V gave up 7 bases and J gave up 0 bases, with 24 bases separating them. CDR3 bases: TGTGCCAGCATCAAAAACCGGGACGCCTGGCGCCTGAACACTGAAGCTTTCTTT. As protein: CASIKNRDAWRLNTEAFF.

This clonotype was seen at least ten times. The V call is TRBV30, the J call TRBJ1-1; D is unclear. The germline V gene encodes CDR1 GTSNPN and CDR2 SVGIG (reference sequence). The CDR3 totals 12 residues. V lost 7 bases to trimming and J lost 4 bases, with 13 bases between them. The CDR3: CASRKGGTEAFF. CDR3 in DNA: TGTGCCTCGAGGAAGGGCGGCACTGAAGCTTTCTTT.

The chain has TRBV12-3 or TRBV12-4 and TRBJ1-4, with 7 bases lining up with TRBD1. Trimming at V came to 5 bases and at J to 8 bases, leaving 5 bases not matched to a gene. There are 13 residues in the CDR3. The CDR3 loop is CASSAATGEKLFF. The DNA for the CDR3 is TGTGCCAGCAGTGCCGCGACAGGGGAAAAACTGTTTTTT.

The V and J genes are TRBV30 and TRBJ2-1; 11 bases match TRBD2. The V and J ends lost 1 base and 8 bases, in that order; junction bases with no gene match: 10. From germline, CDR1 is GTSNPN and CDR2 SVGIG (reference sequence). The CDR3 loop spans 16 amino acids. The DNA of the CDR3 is TGTGCCTGGAGTGGACGCTCTAGCGGGAGGAGTGATGAGCAGTTCTTC. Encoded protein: CAWSGRSSGRSDEQFF.

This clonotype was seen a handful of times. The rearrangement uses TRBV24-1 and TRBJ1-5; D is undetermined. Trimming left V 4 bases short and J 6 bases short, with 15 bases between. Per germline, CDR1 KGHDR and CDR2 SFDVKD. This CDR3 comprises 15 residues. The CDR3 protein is CATSEGLSPGQPQHF. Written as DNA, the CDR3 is TGTGCCACCAGTGAGGGTCTTAGCCCGGGTCAGCCCCAGCATTTT.

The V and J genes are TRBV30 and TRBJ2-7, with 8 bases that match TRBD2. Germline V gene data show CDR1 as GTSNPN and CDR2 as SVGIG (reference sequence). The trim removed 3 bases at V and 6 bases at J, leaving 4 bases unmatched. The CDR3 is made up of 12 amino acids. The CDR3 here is CAWRLSGIEQYF. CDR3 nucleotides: TGTGCCTGGAGGCTTAGCGGGATCGAGCAGTACTTC. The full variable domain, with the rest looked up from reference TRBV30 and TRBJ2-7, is SQTIHQWPATLVQPVGSPLSLECTVEGTSNPNLYWYRQAAGRGLQLLFYSVGIGQISSEVPQNLSASRPQDRQFILSSKKLLLSDSGFYLCAWRLSGIEQYFGPGTRLTVT.

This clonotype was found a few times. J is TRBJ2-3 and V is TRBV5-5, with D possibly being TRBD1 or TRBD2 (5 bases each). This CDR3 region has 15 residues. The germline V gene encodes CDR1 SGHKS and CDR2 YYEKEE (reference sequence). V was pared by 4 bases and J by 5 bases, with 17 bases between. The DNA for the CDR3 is TGTGCCAGCAGCCCGGGGCCTTTTTGGGGAGATACGCAGTATTTT. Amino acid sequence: CASSPGPFWGDTQYF.

CDR3 bases: TGCGCCAGCGAGGAAAGCGGGTTTCGGCTTAGCTCCTACAATGAGCAGTTCTTC. Encoded protein: CASEESGFRLSSYNEQFF. This chain links TRBV5-1 with TRBJ2-1; possibly TRBD2 for D (6 bases). Germline V gene lookup returns CDR1 SGHRS and CDR2 YFSETQ. V was shortened by 7 bases and J by 0 bases, with 23 bases between the two germline ends. The CDR3 has 18 residues.

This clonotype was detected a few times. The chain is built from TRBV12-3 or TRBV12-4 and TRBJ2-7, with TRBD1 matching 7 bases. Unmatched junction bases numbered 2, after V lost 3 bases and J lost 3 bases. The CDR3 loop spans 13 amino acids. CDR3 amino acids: CASSFGQVYEQYF. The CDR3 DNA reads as TGTGCCAGCAGTTTCGGACAGGTCTACGAGCAGTACTTC.

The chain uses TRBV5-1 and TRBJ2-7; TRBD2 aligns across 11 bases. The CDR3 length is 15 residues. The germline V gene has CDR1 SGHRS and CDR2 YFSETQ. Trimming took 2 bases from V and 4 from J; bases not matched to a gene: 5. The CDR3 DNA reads TGCGCCAGCAGCTTACTAGCGGGAGAAGTATACGAGCAGTACTTC. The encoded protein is CASSLLAGEVYEQYF.

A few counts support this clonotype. The CDR3 here is CASRDPGQGAIQAFF. CDR3 DNA sequence: TGTGCCAGCAGAGATCCGGGACAGGGGGCGATTCAAGCTTTCTTT. This chain connects TRBV28 to TRBJ1-1; TRBD1 matches at 12 bases. CDR1 is MDHEN, CDR2 SYDVKM, per germline. The V segment lost 6 bases and the J segment 9 bases; nucleotides outside the gene matches: 11. The CDR3 runs 15 residues. The full variable domain, rest sourced from reference TRBV28 and TRBJ1-1, is DVKVTQSSRYLVKRTGEKVFLECVQDMDHENMFWYRQDPGLGLRLIYFSYDVKMKEKGDIPEGYSVSREKKERFSLILESASTNQTSMYLCASRDPGQGAIQAFFGQGTRLTVV.

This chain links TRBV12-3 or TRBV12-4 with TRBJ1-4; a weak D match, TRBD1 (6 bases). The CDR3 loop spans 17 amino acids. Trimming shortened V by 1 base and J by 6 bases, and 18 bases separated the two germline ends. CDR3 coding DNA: TGTGCCAGCAGTTTAGGCACAACAGGGCTAGCTGATGAAAAACTGTTTTTT. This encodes CASSLGTTGLADEKLFF.

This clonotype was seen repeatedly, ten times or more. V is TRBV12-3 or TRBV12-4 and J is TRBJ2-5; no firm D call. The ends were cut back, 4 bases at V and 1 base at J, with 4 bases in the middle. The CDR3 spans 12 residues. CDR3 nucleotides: TGTGCCAGCAGTTGGGTCCAAGAGACCCAGTACTTC. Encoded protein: CASSWVQETQYF.

CDR3 bases: TGTGCCACCAGTGAGAGGACGGCCCTGGGGATCGGGGAGCTGTTTTTT. Translated, it gives CATSERTALGIGELFF. V is TRBV24-1 and J is TRBJ2-2; D uncertain. V was cut by 4 bases and J by 7 bases, with 18 bases left in between. CDR3 length: 16 amino acids. Germline V gene data show CDR1 as KGHDR and CDR2 as SFDVKD.

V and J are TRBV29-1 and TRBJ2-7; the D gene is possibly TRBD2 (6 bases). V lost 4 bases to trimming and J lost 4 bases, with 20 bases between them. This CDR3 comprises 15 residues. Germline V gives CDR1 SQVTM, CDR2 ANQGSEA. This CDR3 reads CSVVLPPGLLYEQYF. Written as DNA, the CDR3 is TGCAGCGTTGTCCTTCCCCCGGGACTCCTATACGAGCAGTACTTC.

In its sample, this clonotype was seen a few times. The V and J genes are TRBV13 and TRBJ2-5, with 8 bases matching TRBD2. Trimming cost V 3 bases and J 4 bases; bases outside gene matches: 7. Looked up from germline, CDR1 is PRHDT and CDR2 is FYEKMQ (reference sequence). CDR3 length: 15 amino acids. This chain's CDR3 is CASSFGLAARETQYF. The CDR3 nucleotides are TGTGCCAGCAGCTTCGGACTAGCAGCCAGAGAGACCCAGTACTTC. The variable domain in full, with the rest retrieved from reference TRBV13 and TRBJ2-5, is AAGVIQSPRHLIKEKRETATLKCYPIPRHDTVYWYQQGPGQDPQFLISFYEKMQSDKGSIPDRFSAQQFSDYHSELNMSSLELGDSALYFCASSFGLAARETQYFGPGTRLLVL.

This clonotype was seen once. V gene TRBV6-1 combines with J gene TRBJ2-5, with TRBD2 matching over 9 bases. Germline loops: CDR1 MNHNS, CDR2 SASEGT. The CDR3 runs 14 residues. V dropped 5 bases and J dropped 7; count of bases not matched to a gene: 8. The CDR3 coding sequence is TGTGCCAGCAGTCGGGGACTAGCTGGGGGGACCCAGTACTTC. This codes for CASSRGLAGGTQYF.

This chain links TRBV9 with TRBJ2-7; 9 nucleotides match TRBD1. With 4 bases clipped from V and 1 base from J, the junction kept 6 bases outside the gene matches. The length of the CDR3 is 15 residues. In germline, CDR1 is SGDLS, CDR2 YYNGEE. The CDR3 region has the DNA TGTGCCAGCAGCCCCGGGACAGGGTTATCCTACGAGCAGTACTTC. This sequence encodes CASSPGTGLSYEQYF.

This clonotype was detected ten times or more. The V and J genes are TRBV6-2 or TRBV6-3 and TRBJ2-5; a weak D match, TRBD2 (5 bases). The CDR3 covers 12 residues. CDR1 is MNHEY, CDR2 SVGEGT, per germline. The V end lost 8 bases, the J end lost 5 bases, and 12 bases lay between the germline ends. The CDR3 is CASSGVAETQYF. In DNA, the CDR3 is TGTGCCAGCTCCGGGGTAGCCGAGACCCAGTACTTC.

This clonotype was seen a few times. The CDR3 DNA reads TGTGCCAGCGGGCAGGGACTAGCGGGAAGAGATGAGCAGTTCTTC. Translated: CASGQGLAGRDEQFF. This rearrangement joins TRBV12-3 or TRBV12-4 to TRBJ2-1; TRBD2 agrees at 13 bases. V gave up 8 bases and J gave up 8 bases; unmatched junction bases: 9. The length of the CDR3 is 15 residues.